One sample yielded the 32 T cell receptor beta chains listed below, sequenced in a study of blood T cell repertoires in COVID-19. The protocol was immunoSEQ multiplex PCR, while the TCRdb copy is restricted to in-frame clones and leaves out a portion. The data show about 200,000 clones, around 80% seen once. What was sequenced was peripheral blood. The receptors derive from a woman of 80 years or more with active or convalescent COVID-19.

The rearrangement links TRBV25-1 to TRBJ2-5; the match to TRBD2 covers 13 bases. J lost 7 bases, V lost 1 base, and 6 bases had no gene match. Germline CDR1 and CDR2: MGHDK and SYGVNS. The CDR3 sequence is 16 residues long. This CDR3 is CASSELGTSGVSTQYF. The CDR3 DNA follows: TGTGCCAGCAGTGAATTAGGGACTAGCGGGGTATCGACCCAGTACTTC.

The sample holds a few counts of this clone. This chain joins TRBV7-2 and TRBJ1-1, with D possibly TRBD1 on 5 matching bases. Deletions cut 3 bases from V and 3 bases from J, with 11 bases between. The CDR3 consists of 14 residues. Germline assignment: CDR1 SGHTA and CDR2 FQGNSA. DNA of the CDR3: TGTGCCAGCAGCTTTTACACACAGGACACTGAAGCTTTCTTT. Translation: CASSFYTQDTEAFF.

V is TRBV5-1 and J is TRBJ1-4; D is unclear. Germline V gene sequence: CDR1 SGHRS, CDR2 YFSETQ. The germline V and J ends were trimmed by 4 bases and 3 bases, with 10 bases remaining between them. The CDR3 covers 14 residues. CDR3 DNA: TGCGCCAGCAGCCCGACACTTCCTAATGAAAAACTGTTTTTT. Protein product: CASSPTLPNEKLFF.

The chain couples TRBV18 to TRBJ2-3; no clear D gene. The V and J ends lost 5 bases and 1 base respectively, with 7 bases between them. Germline V CDR1 and CDR2: KGHSH, LQKENI. The CDR3 is made up of 13 amino acids. CDR3 in DNA: TGTGCCAGCTCATCGCCGGGCACAGATACGCAGTATTTT. Translated, it gives CASSSPGTDTQYF.

The chain combines TRBV30 with TRBJ1-5; D is undetermined. Germline V gene sequence: CDR1 GTSNPN, CDR2 SVGIG (reference sequence). The CDR3 spans 13 residues. Trimming pared 0 bases from V and 4 bases from J, leaving 7 bases between. As DNA, the CDR3 is TGTGCCTGGAGTGTCTCCGTGAATCAGCCCCAGCATTTT. It specifies CAWSVSVNQPQHF. Drawing the rest from reference TRBV30 and TRBJ1-5, the complete variable domain is SQTIHQWPATLVQPVGSPLSLECTVEGTSNPNLYWYRQAAGRGLQLLFYSVGIGQISSEVPQNLSASRPQDRQFILSSKKLLLSDSGFYLCAWSVSVNQPQHFGDGTRLSIL.

The J gene is TRBJ2-7, the V gene TRBV9, with TRBD1 identical over 8 bases. Trimming removed 3 bases from V and 4 bases from J; junction bases left unmatched: 9. CDR1 is SGDLS, CDR2 YYNGEE, per germline. This CDR3 comprises 15 residues. CDR3 coding DNA: TGTGCCAGCAGCGCCTTAGGGACAGGTTTTTACGAGCAGTACTTC. This gives the protein CASSALGTGFYEQYF.

This clone was detected once. This chain connects TRBV9 to TRBJ1-3; 9 bases fit TRBD1. With V trimmed by 4 bases and J by 3 bases, 11 bases remained unmatched. The CDR3 is 17 residues long. CDR1 is SGDLS, CDR2 YYNGEE, per germline. CDR3 nucleotides: TGTGCCAGCAGCAACCGACAGGGGGTGGGAAGTGGAAACACCATATATTTT. This gives the protein CASSNRQGVGSGNTIYF.

This clone was counted many times. V gene TRBV11-2 combines with J gene TRBJ2-7, with TRBD2 matching 9 bases. This CDR3 has 15 amino acids. Looked up from germline, CDR1 is SGHAT and CDR2 is FQNNGV. V lost 3 bases to trimming and J lost 3 bases; unmatched junction nucleotides: 6. CDR3 nucleotides: TGTGCCAGCAGCTTGGAAGCGGGGGGTATCTACGAGCAGTACTTC. Its protein product is CASSLEAGGIYEQYF.

This clone was recorded once. The chain is built from TRBV20-1 and TRBJ1-3, with D possibly matching TRBD1 (5 bases). V was pared by 3 bases and J by 0 bases, with 9 bases between. This CDR3 contains 14 residues. The germline gives CDR1 DFQATT, CDR2 SNEGSKA (reference sequence). CDR3 sequence: CSASRQGSGNTIYF. The CDR3 DNA reads TGCAGTGCTAGTAGGCAGGGCTCTGGAAACACCATATATTTT.

The chain employs TRBV19 and TRBJ2-7, with 9 bases identical to TRBD1. Germline V gene lookup returns CDR1 LNHDA and CDR2 SQIVND (reference sequence). The CDR3 runs 17 residues. V lost 6 bases and J lost 3; bases outside the gene matches: 15. CDR3 sequence (DNA): TGTGCCAGTAGGGGAAGGGCTGTGCCGGGACAGGGCTACGAGCAGTACTTC. It yields the protein CASRGRAVPGQGYEQYF.

The J gene is TRBJ1-1, the V gene TRBV28; D gene unclear. CDR1 and CDR2 from the germline V gene are MDHEN and SYDVKM. This CDR3 has 14 amino acids. The ends were cut back, 3 bases at V and 4 bases at J, with 12 bases in the middle. The CDR3 reads CASSFYGSGTEAFF. In DNA form, the CDR3 reads TGTGCCAGCAGTTTTTACGGTTCGGGCACTGAAGCTTTCTTT. Drawing the rest from reference TRBV28 and TRBJ1-1, the complete variable domain is DVKVTQSSRYLVKRTGEKVFLECVQDMDHENMFWYRQDPGLGLRLIYFSYDVKMKEKGDIPEGYSVSREKKERFSLILESASTNQTSMYLCASSFYGSGTEAFFGQGTRLTVV.

This clone was seen more than once but under ten times. The rearrangement uses TRBV30 and TRBJ1-4; tentative D call: TRBD1 (5 bases). CDR3 size: 13 residues. Germline V lookup: CDR1 GTSNPN, CDR2 SVGIG (reference sequence). Trimming took off 3 bases at V and 7 bases at J, with 12 bases between the two ends. CDR3 sequence (DNA): TGTGCCTGGAGGTCCACGGGGGGTGAAAAACTGTTTTTT. Amino acids: CAWRSTGGEKLFF.

This sequence joins TRBV9 and TRBJ2-3, with 12 bases aligning to TRBD2. The CDR3 covers 18 residues. The ends lost 0 bases at V and 0 bases at J; junction bases unmatched: 5. The germline CDR1 and CDR2 sequences are SGDLS and YYNGEE. This CDR3 reads CASSVASGGEHSTDTQYF. The CDR3 bases are TGTGCCAGCAGCGTAGCTAGCGGGGGGGAACATAGCACAGATACGCAGTATTTT.

The rearrangement uses TRBV20-1 and TRBJ1-1, with TRBD1 as a possible D gene (5 bases). CDR1 is DFQATT and CDR2 is SNEGSKA in the germline V gene (reference sequence). Trimming removed 3 bases at V and 2 bases at J, with 16 bases between. The CDR3 runs to 15 residues. The CDR3 DNA follows: TGCAGTGCTAGTTTTTTTGGCAGGGCTAACACTGAAGCTTTCTTT. Amino acid sequence: CSASFFGRANTEAFF.

This clone was counted a few times. CDR3 residues: CASSIGTGGFEQYF. CDR3 in DNA: TGTGCCAGTAGTATCGGGACAGGGGGATTCGAGCAGTACTTC. The chain uses TRBV19 and TRBJ2-7; 11 nucleotides line up with TRBD1. Per germline, CDR1 LNHDA and CDR2 SQIVND (reference sequence). With V trimmed by 3 bases and J by 6 bases, 4 bases remained unmatched. The CDR3 has 14 residues. Together with reference TRBV19 and TRBJ2-7, the CDR3 gives the full variable domain: DGGITQSPKYLFRKEGQNVTLSCEQNLNHDAMYWYRQDPGQGLRLIYYSQIVNDFQKGDIAEGYSVSREKKESFPLTVTSAQKNPTAFYLCASSIGTGGFEQYFGPGTRLTVT.

V and J are TRBV14 and TRBJ1-1; 7 bases line up with TRBD1. With V trimmed by 5 bases and J by 10 bases, 7 bases remained unmatched. The CDR3 runs to 12 residues. Germline V gene sequence: CDR1 SGHDN, CDR2 FVKESK. The CDR3 DNA sequence: TGTGCCAGCAGCGAAGGGTACAGGGGAGCTTTCTTT. As protein: CASSEGYRGAFF.

This clone was detected a few times. The chain employs TRBV25-1 and TRBJ1-2; 7 bases line up with TRBD1. The germline V gene encodes CDR1 MGHDK and CDR2 SYGVNS. V shed 3 bases and J 6 bases; nucleotides not matched to a gene: 7. This CDR3 comprises 14 residues. CDR3 sequence reads: CASSDPAGGDGYTF. The CDR3 nucleotides are TGTGCCAGCAGTGACCCCGCAGGGGGTGATGGCTACACCTTC.

This clone was seen once. This chain joins TRBV5-4 and TRBJ2-3, with 11 positions matching TRBD2. The CDR3 has 16 amino acids. J lost 2 bases, V lost 7 bases, and 9 bases had no gene match. Germline CDR1 reads SGHNT; CDR2 reads YYREEE (reference sequence). CDR3: CASGSGGADPTDTQYF. The CDR3 DNA reads TGTGCCAGCGGTAGCGGGGGGGCCGATCCCACAGATACGCAGTATTTT.

The chain employs TRBV6-6 and TRBJ1-1; D perhaps matches TRBD1 (5 bases). The CDR3 runs to 15 residues. Germline CDR1 MNHNY, CDR2 SVGAGI (reference sequence). V gave up 5 bases and J gave up 4 bases, with 17 bases separating them. CDR3 nucleotide sequence: TGTGCCAGCAGTGCCCCCGGGGGGGGAAGCACTGAAGCTTTCTTT. Translating gives CASSAPGGGSTEAFF.

This clone was recorded only once. V and J are TRBV5-1 and TRBJ2-3; tentative D call: TRBD2 (7 bases). Germline CDR1 reads SGHRS; CDR2 reads YFSETQ. The CDR3 contains 15 residues. With 0 bases removed from V and 6 bases from J, the gap between germline ends came to 14 bases. The CDR3, as DNA: TGCGCCAGCAGCTTGGAGGGGGGGCTGCGGGATACGCAGTATTTT. Translation gives CASSLEGGLRDTQYF.

This rearrangement joins TRBV3-1 (or the pseudogene TRBV3-2) to TRBJ2-7, with a tentative D call TRBD2 (5 bases). The CDR3 has 13 amino acids. The germline V gene has CDR1 LGHDT and CDR2 YNNKEL (reference sequence). Trimming removed 4 bases from V and 6 bases from J, with 13 bases in between. The CDR3 bases are TGTGCCAGCAGCCTTACATGGGAGAGCGAGCAGTACTTC. It specifies CASSLTWESEQYF.

The chain is built from TRBV6-5 and TRBJ1-5; D not certain. Germline V gene data show CDR1 as MNHEY and CDR2 as SVGAGI. Trimming shortened V by 5 bases and J by 0 bases, and 8 bases separated the two germline ends. The CDR3 totals 14 residues. The chain's CDR3 is CASSPEGSNQPQHF. CDR3 in DNA: TGTGCCAGCAGTCCGGAGGGTAGCAATCAGCCCCAGCATTTT.

The chain joins TRBV19 to TRBJ1-6, with TRBD1 identical over 9 bases. CDR1 and CDR2 from the germline V gene are LNHDA and SQIVND (reference sequence). V shed 7 bases and J 4 bases; nucleotides not matched to a gene: 5. This CDR3 spans 15 amino acids. The CDR3 here is CASMDRGVYNSPLHF. Here the CDR3 DNA reads TGTGCCAGTATGGACAGGGGAGTTTATAATTCACCCCTCCACTTT.

The chain joins TRBV5-1 to TRBJ2-3; D possibly corresponds to TRBD2 (6 bases). This CDR3 has 14 residues. Trimming left V 4 bases short and J 4 bases short, with 13 bases between. The V gene's germline CDR1 is SGHRS and CDR2 YFSETQ. For the CDR3, the DNA is TGCGCCAGCAGCCCCACGGCGGGATCAGATACGCAGTATTTT. Translated: CASSPTAGSDTQYF.

This clone was counted a few times. The rearrangement uses TRBV28 and TRBJ1-4, with 10 nucleotides matching TRBD1. The J segment lost 4 bases and the V segment lost 5 bases, leaving 10 bases of the junction unmatched. CDR3 length: 17 residues. From germline, CDR1 is MDHEN and CDR2 SYDVKM. CDR3: CASSALGTGVGNEKLFF. The CDR3 coding sequence is TGTGCCAGCAGTGCGCTCGGGACAGGGGTCGGTAATGAAAAACTGTTTTTT.

This chain joins TRBV4-2 and TRBJ1-6; D not certain. The CDR3 is 17 residues long. Looked up from germline, CDR1 is LGHNA and CDR2 is YNFKEQ. V was shortened by 1 base and J by 1 base, with 11 bases between the two germline ends. CDR3 loop: CASSQASDISYNSPLHF. CDR3 DNA: TGTGCCAGCAGCCAAGCATCCGACATTTCCTATAATTCACCCCTCCACTTT.

This clone was detected only once. This chain links TRBV29-1 with TRBJ1-1, with 7 bases that match TRBD1. Germline V gives CDR1 SQVTM, CDR2 ANQGSEA. This CDR3 has 13 amino acids. The V gene end was trimmed by 4 bases and the J gene end by 5 bases; junction bases not matched to a gene: 7. CDR3 nucleotides: TGCAGCGTTGGTGCAGGGGGTCGAACTGAAGCTTTCTTT. Translated: CSVGAGGRTEAFF.

J is TRBJ2-7 and V is TRBV10-3, with 7 nucleotides matching TRBD1. The CDR3 has 13 amino acids. Germline lookup yields CDR1 ENHRY and CDR2 SYGVKD. Trimming at V came to 4 bases and at J to 3 bases, leaving 3 bases not matched to a gene. The CDR3 is CAISGDSFYEQYF. CDR3 DNA: TGTGCCATCAGTGGGGACAGTTTCTACGAGCAGTACTTC.

This chain uses TRBV5-1 with TRBJ2-5; D not certain. The V gene's germline CDR1 is SGHRS and CDR2 YFSETQ. The CDR3 has 14 residues. V lost 0 bases to trimming and J lost 2 bases, with 8 bases between them. CDR3 residues: CASSLVSGQETQYF. Here the CDR3 DNA reads TGCGCCAGCAGCTTGGTCTCGGGTCAAGAGACCCAGTACTTC.

This sequence joins TRBV28 and TRBJ1-2; D unclear. Looked up from germline, CDR1 is MDHEN and CDR2 is SYDVKM. V shed 6 bases and J shed 3 bases, with 14 bases lying between them. The CDR3 has 14 residues. In nucleotides, the CDR3 is TGTGCCAGCAGCTATCCTCACGGGGACTATGGCTACACCTTC. Its protein product is CASSYPHGDYGYTF.

This chain connects TRBV28 to TRBJ2-7, with D possibly TRBD2 on 7 matching bases. CDR1 and CDR2 from the germline V gene are MDHEN and SYDVKM. V was shortened by 1 base and J by 4 bases, with 17 bases between the two germline ends. The CDR3 extends over 16 amino acids. The CDR3 DNA sequence: TGTGCCAGCAGTTTATCGGCGGGGGCGAACGTATACGAGCAGTACTTC. It encodes CASSLSAGANVYEQYF. The full variable domain, rest sourced from reference TRBV28 and TRBJ2-7, is DVKVTQSSRYLVKRTGEKVFLECVQDMDHENMFWYRQDPGLGLRLIYFSYDVKMKEKGDIPEGYSVSREKKERFSLILESASTNQTSMYLCASSLSAGANVYEQYFGPGTRLTVT.

The chain is built from TRBV4-2 and TRBJ2-5; D unresolved. The CDR3 is 15 residues long. Germline-derived CDR1 and CDR2 are LGHNA and YNFKEQ. Trimming took off 0 bases at V and 1 base at J, with 9 bases between the two ends. Here the CDR3 DNA reads TGTGCCAGCAGCCAAGATTATGGAGTCCAAGAGACCCAGTACTTC. Translating gives CASSQDYGVQETQYF.